Listed below are T cell receptor beta chains from one sample, sequenced in a study of blood T cell dynamics during melanoma immunotherapy. Sequenced by immunoSEQ multiplex PCR; TCRdb stores in-frame clones only, minus some. The table records about 24,000 clones, around 90% of them present only once. The sample was blood, taken from a patient treated with checkpoint blockade. These receptors were taken from a human donor with melanoma. Each CDR3 is given with its conserved first and last residue. A D gene is named only where the DNA matches it firmly. Size is omitted from some rows. Given values are once, few, many or a class for expanded clones.

clone_size,d_call,j_call,v_call,cdr3_nt,cdr3_aa
.,.,TRBJ1-4,TRBV5-4,TGTGCCAGCAGCACCCGGGACGGTCCTGAAAAACTGTTTTTT,CASSTRDGPEKLFF
.,TRBD2,TRBJ2-7,TRBV19,TGTGCCAGTAGTCGAGCGGGAGGGCCCCGCTCCTACGAGCAGTACTTC,CASSRAGGPRSYEQYF
.,TRBD2,TRBJ2-7,TRBV7-2,TGTGCCAGCAGCCCTTCGGGAGCGGGAGACTACGAGCAGTACTTC,CASSPSGAGDYEQYF
.,.,TRBJ2-3,TRBV21-1,TGTGCCAGCAGCAAAGTTCCTAGCGGCACAGATACGCAGTATTTT,CASSKVPSGTDTQYF
few,.,TRBJ1-1,TRBV29-1,TGCAGCGTTGTAAGGACTGGTGATGAAGCTTTCTTT,CSVVRTGDEAFF
.,.,TRBJ2-5,TRBV29-1,TGCAGCGTGGGACTTGCGGGGGAGACCCAGTACTTC,CSVGLAGETQYF
.,TRBD1,TRBJ2-7,TRBV7-2,TGTGCCAGCAGCTTAGGGGGACAGGTTTGGTACGAGCAGTACTTC,CASSLGGQVWYEQYF
.,TRBD2,TRBJ2-1,TRBV7-7,TGTGCTAGCAGCGCTTTGGGCGGGAGAACCGGCGATGAGCAGTTCTTC,CASSALGGRTGDEQFF
.,.,TRBJ1-1,TRBV2,TGTGCCAGCAAGAGACAAGTGAACACTGAAGCTTTCTTT,CASKRQVNTEAFF
.,TRBD2,TRBJ2-1,TRBV2,TGTGCCAGCAGTGAACTAGCGGGGTCCTACAATGAGCAGTTCTTC,CASSELAGSYNEQFF
.,TRBD2,TRBJ2-1,TRBV7-6,TGTGCCAGCAGCTCGGGACTAGCGGGAGCTGGTGAGCAGTTCTTC,CASSSGLAGAGEQFF
.,.,TRBJ2-4,TRBV5-1,TGCGCCAGCAGCTTCTGGGCAGGGGCCGTCGCCAAAAACATTCAGTACTTC,CASSFWAGAVAKNIQYF
.,.,TRBJ2-1,TRBV6-1,TGTGCCAGCAGTAAAGCGACCGGGGGCAATGAGCAGTTCTTC,CASSKATGGNEQFF
.,.,TRBJ2-3,TRBV28,TGTGCCAGCCTCGGGGGAGGAACAGATACGCAGTATTTT,CASLGGGTDTQYF
.,.,TRBJ1-1,TRBV11-2,TGTGCCAGCAGCTTCCCCTCCGGTGAAGCTTTCTTT,CASSFPSGEAFF
.,.,TRBJ2-1,TRBV5-1,TGCGCCAGCAGCCTGGCGTTCCCTGGGGAGCAGTTCTTC,CASSLAFPGEQFF
.,.,TRBJ2-1,TRBV6-5,TGTGCCAGCGGCTCCTTAGCGGTAGATGAGCAGTTCTTC,CASGSLAVDEQFF
.,TRBD2,TRBJ2-1,TRBV7-6,TGTGCCAGCAGCTTAGCGGCCGGACTAGCGGTCGGGCAGTTCTTC,CASSLAAGLAVGQFF
.,TRBD1,TRBJ2-5,TRBV5-4,TGTGCCAGCAGCCCCGCACAGGGGTTCGGAGAGACCCAGTACTTC,CASSPAQGFGETQYF
.,TRBD1,TRBJ2-7,TRBV28,TGTGCCAGCAGTTTATGGGTGGCAGGGGGCATGTACGAGCAGTACTTC,CASSLWVAGGMYEQYF
.,TRBD2,TRBJ2-5,TRBV2,TGTGCCAGCAGTAGCGGGACCAGGGCAGAGACCCAGTACTTC,CASSSGTRAETQYF
.,.,TRBJ2-1,TRBV19,TGTGCCAGCTGGGAAGGGAGGTACAATGAGCAGTTCTTC,CASWEGRYNEQFF
once,.,TRBJ2-3,TRBV6-1,TGTGCCAGCAGTGCCTTGACTTCTAGCACAGATACGCAGTATTTT,CASSALTSSTDTQYF
once,TRBD1,TRBJ1-1,TRBV6-6,TGTGCCAGCAGTTACCCGGGACAGGGTTACACTGAAGCTTTCTTT,CASSYPGQGYTEAFF
.,.,TRBJ2-7,TRBV11-2,TGTGCCAGCAGGAGGGTGGTATCCTACGAGCAGTACTTC,CASRRVVSYEQYF
.,.,TRBJ2-3,TRBV28,TGTGCCAGCAGTGGGGACAGCACAGATACGCAGTATTTT,CASSGDSTDTQYF
.,TRBD2,TRBJ2-3,TRBV27,TGTGCCAGCAGTTTAAACCTAGCGGAGGATACGCAGTATTTT,CASSLNLAEDTQYF
.,.,TRBJ1-6,TRBV6-5,TGTGCCAGCAGTTACTCTAGGGGTTCACCCCTCCACTTT,CASSYSRGSPLHF
once,.,TRBJ1-1,TRBV5-6,TGTGCCAGCAGCTTCGGCCAGGCAAGAGGGGAAGCTTTCTTT,CASSFGQARGEAFF
.,TRBD2,TRBJ2-3,TRBV4-1,TGCGCCAGCAGCCAAAGACTAGCGGGAGTGTCGGATACGCAGTATTTT,CASSQRLAGVSDTQYF
.,TRBD2,TRBJ2-3,TRBV19,TGTGCCAGTAGTCTACTAGCGGGAGGACGGAATACGCAGTATTTT,CASSLLAGGRNTQYF
.,.,TRBJ2-3,TRBV5-1,TGCGCCAGCAGCTTGTACCAAGGGGGTGAAGATACGCAGTATTTT,CASSLYQGGEDTQYF
.,TRBD2,TRBJ2-1,TRBV29-1,TGCAGCGTTGGAGACGCAGCGGGAGGGAGGAGTGAGCAGTTCTTC,CSVGDAAGGRSEQFF
few,.,TRBJ2-7,TRBV6-1,TGTGCCAGCACGGCCGACTACGAGCAGTACTTC,CASTADYEQYF
.,TRBD1,TRBJ1-2,TRBV18,TGTGCCAGCTCACCGCGTTCCACAGGGGGCACCCTTGGGTATGGCTACACCTTC,CASSPRSTGGTLGYGYTF
.,.,TRBJ1-5,TRBV27,TGTGCCAGCGCCGTTATTGGCAGGACGCCGAATCAGCCCCAGCATTTT,CASAVIGRTPNQPQHF
.,.,TRBJ2-2,TRBV6-5,TGTGCCAGCAGTTACGACACTTCGAACACCGGGGAGCTGTTTTTT,CASSYDTSNTGELFF
.,.,TRBJ1-1,TRBV9,TGTGCCAGCAGCGTACAGGCCTGGACGGCGAACACTGAAGCTTTCTTT,CASSVQAWTANTEAFF
.,TRBD1,TRBJ1-3,TRBV18,TGTGCCAGCTCACCAGGGACAGGTGGAAACACCATATATTTT,CASSPGTGGNTIYF
.,.,TRBJ2-5,TRBV2,TGTGCCAGCGGGGAAGAGACCCAGTACTTC,CASGEETQYF
.,TRBD1,TRBJ1-2,TRBV4-2,TGTGCCAGCAGCCCGGGACAGGGGGCTAACTATGGCTACACCTTC,CASSPGQGANYGYTF
few,.,TRBJ2-7,TRBV4-1,TGCGCCAGCAGCCACCTCAGCTACTCCTACGAGCAGTACTTC,CASSHLSYSYEQYF
.,TRBD1,TRBJ2-3,TRBV11-3,TGTGCCAGCAGCTTAGGGGGACAGCCCATAGGACCAGATACGCAGTATTTT,CASSLGGQPIGPDTQYF
.,TRBD1,TRBJ1-1,TRBV4-1,TGCGCCAGCAGCCGGACCGGGACAGGGGTAAACACTGAAGCTTTCTTT,CASSRTGTGVNTEAFF
.,TRBD2,TRBJ2-1,TRBV19,TGTGCCAGTAGTATAGACCGCGCCGGGACTAGCGGGAGAACGGGGAATGAGCAGTTCTTC,CASSIDRAGTSGRTGNEQFF
.,.,TRBJ2-1,TRBV6-1,TGTGCCAGCAGTGAATGGTCGGGGGCGTCGGGGTACAATGAGCAGTTCTTC,CASSEWSGASGYNEQFF
.,.,TRBJ1-4,TRBV5-1,TGCGCCAGCAGCTTGGGGGATGCTAATGAAAAACTGTTTTTT,CASSLGDANEKLFF
.,TRBD2,TRBJ2-5,TRBV7-9,TGTGCCAGCAGCTTCCTAGCGGGAGGGAACCAAGAGACCCAGTACTTC,CASSFLAGGNQETQYF
.,.,TRBJ2-7,TRBV29-1,TGCAGCGGGTTAGCCCAAACCTACGAGCAGTACTTC,CSGLAQTYEQYF
.,.,TRBJ2-2,TRBV21-1,TGTGCCAGCAGCAATAAAGGGGGGTTCGTCAGGGGAGGTTCCGGGGAGCTGTTTTTT,CASSNKGGFVRGGSGELFF
.,.,TRBJ2-1,TRBV2,TGTGCCAGCAGTGTGGAGATGGGCGAGGGTGAGCAGTTCTTC,CASSVEMGEGEQFF